The rows below give T cell receptor beta chains drawn from one sample of a study of T cell changes during pregnancy in multiple sclerosis. Clones were sequenced by immunoSEQ multiplex PCR, and TCRdb holds only the in-frame ones, with some missing. This table holds over 50,000 clones, 80% to 90% found once. The input for sequencing was peripheral blood, taken in the first trimester of pregnancy. The receptors were sampled from a female donor in good health, enrolled as a control in a pregnancy study. The CDR3 runs from the conserved cysteine through the conserved F or W. Fields, in order: V gene, clone size, D gene, J gene, CDR3 protein, CDR3 DNA. The D gene is left open where the match is weak. The listing skips clone size in some rows; elsewhere it reads once, few, many or a size class.

V: TRBV5-8; size: .; D: TRBD1; J: TRBJ1-5; CDR3: CASSLDRGNQPQHF; DNA: TGTGCCAGCAGTCTTGACAGGGGCAATCAGCCCCAGCATTTT
V: TRBV30; size: once; D: .; J: TRBJ2-3; CDR3: CAWSDLASDTQYF; DNA: TGTGCCTGGAGTGACCTAGCGTCGGATACGCAGTATTTT
V: TRBV29-1; size: .; D: .; J: TRBJ2-3; CDR3: CSAALGDTQYF; DNA: TGCAGCGCCGCCCTCGGAGATACGCAGTATTTT
V: TRBV7-8; size: .; D: TRBD1; J: TRBJ2-7; CDR3: CASSLNRGPNEQYF; DNA: TGTGCCAGCAGCTTAAACAGGGGGCCAAACGAGCAGTACTTC
V: TRBV7-2; size: .; D: .; J: TRBJ2-7; CDR3: CASSTAAERYRQYF; DNA: TGTGCCAGCAGCACCGCGGCTGAAAGGTACCGGCAGTACTTC
V: TRBV11-3; size: .; D: .; J: TRBJ2-7; CDR3: CASSLNRDYEQYF; DNA: TGTGCCAGCAGCTTAAACAGGGACTACGAGCAGTACTTC
V: TRBV4-3; size: .; D: TRBD1; J: TRBJ1-2; CDR3: CASSQVAGGVYGYTF; DNA: TGCGCCAGCAGCCAAGTGGCAGGGGGCGTCTATGGCTACACCTTC
V: TRBV7-8; size: .; D: .; J: TRBJ1-5; CDR3: CASSLGGDRRNQPQHF; DNA: TGTGCCAGCAGCTTAGGTGGAGACAGGCGCAATCAGCCCCAGCATTTT
V: TRBV6-4; size: .; D: TRBD2; J: TRBJ2-3; CDR3: CASSDSGAGGADTQYF; DNA: TGTGCCAGCAGTGACTCTGGAGCGGGGGGGGCAGATACGCAGTATTTT
V: TRBV5-1; size: .; D: .; J: TRBJ1-1; CDR3: CASSPKGGGTEAFF; DNA: TGCGCCAGCAGCCCTAAGGGAGGGGGAACTGAAGCTTTCTTT
V: TRBV6-5; size: .; D: TRBD1; J: TRBJ1-5; CDR3: CASSYGTGGSNQPQHF; DNA: TGTGCCAGCAGTTATGGAACAGGGGGTAGCAATCAGCCCCAGCATTTT
V: TRBV30; size: few; D: TRBD1; J: TRBJ1-1; CDR3: CAWSVFGQGATEAFF; DNA: TGTGCCTGGAGTGTGTTCGGACAGGGGGCCACTGAAGCTTTCTTT
V: TRBV6-1; size: .; D: TRBD1; J: TRBJ2-7; CDR3: CASNSDRVDLEQYF; DNA: TGTGCCAGCAATTCGGACAGGGTAGACCTCGAGCAGTACTTC
V: TRBV4-1; size: .; D: .; J: TRBJ1-3; CDR3: CASSQPGISNTIYF; DNA: TGCGCCAGCAGCCAACCCGGGATCTCAAACACCATATATTTT
V: TRBV5-6; size: .; D: .; J: TRBJ2-7; CDR3: CASSASRYEQYF; DNA: TGTGCCAGCAGCGCCTCTCGGTACGAGCAGTACTTC
V: TRBV2; size: once; D: TRBD1; J: TRBJ2-5; CDR3: CASRWTGPQETQYF; DNA: TGTGCCAGCAGGTGGACAGGGCCCCAAGAGACCCAGTACTTC
V: TRBV4-3; size: .; D: .; J: TRBJ1-5; CDR3: CASSQDLAGNQPQHF; DNA: TGCGCCAGCAGCCAAGATCTGGCGGGTAATCAGCCCCAGCATTTT
V: TRBV2; size: .; D: .; J: TRBJ2-5; CDR3: CANRWAEETQYF; DNA: TGTGCCAACAGGTGGGCTGAAGAGACCCAGTACTTC
V: TRBV7-8; size: .; D: TRBD1; J: TRBJ1-1; CDR3: CASSPRTGENTEAFF; DNA: TGTGCCAGCAGCCCCCGGACAGGGGAGAACACTGAAGCTTTCTTT
V: TRBV7-2; size: .; D: TRBD1; J: TRBJ1-5; CDR3: CASSPRDRGDQPQHF; DNA: TGTGCCAGCAGCCCCCGGGACAGGGGTGATCAGCCCCAGCATTTT
V: TRBV9; size: .; D: TRBD1; J: TRBJ2-4; CDR3: CASSVATGQATKNIQYF; DNA: TGTGCCAGCAGCGTAGCTACCGGACAGGCCACCAAAAACATTCAGTACTTC
V: TRBV7-2; size: .; D: TRBD2; J: TRBJ2-7; CDR3: CASSLPGGFYEQYF; DNA: TGTGCCAGCAGCTTACCGGGGGGGTTCTACGAGCAGTACTTC
V: TRBV9; size: once; D: TRBD2; J: TRBJ2-1; CDR3: CASSALLAGEYNEQFF; DNA: TGTGCCAGCAGCGCACTACTAGCGGGGGAATACAATGAGCAGTTCTTC
V: TRBV4-3; size: .; D: .; J: TRBJ1-4; CDR3: CASSLDTSNEKLFF; DNA: TGCGCCAGCAGCCTTGACACCTCTAATGAAAAACTGTTTTTT
V: TRBV5-1; size: few; D: .; J: TRBJ1-1; CDR3: CASSETSDRAEAFF; DNA: TGCGCCAGCAGCGAAACGTCGGACAGAGCTGAAGCTTTCTTT
V: TRBV15; size: .; D: TRBD1; J: TRBJ2-1; CDR3: CATSNRRVPGQSLSYNEQFF; DNA: TGTGCCACCAGCAACCGAAGAGTTCCGGGACAGTCTTTAAGCTACAATGAGCAGTTCTTC
V: TRBV6-5; size: .; D: .; J: TRBJ2-7; CDR3: CASRKMDTTYEQYF; DNA: TGTGCCAGCAGGAAAATGGACACGACCTACGAGCAGTACTTC
V: TRBV2; size: .; D: .; J: TRBJ2-5; CDR3: CASGTGPRETQYF; DNA: TGTGCCAGCGGTACAGGGCCCCGAGAGACCCAGTACTTC
V: TRBV7-9; size: .; D: .; J: TRBJ1-1; CDR3: CASSSRSELNTEAFF; DNA: TGTGCCAGCAGCTCCCGGAGCGAGTTGAACACTGAAGCTTTCTTT
V: TRBV19; size: few; D: .; J: TRBJ1-5; CDR3: CATHQTASNQPQHF; DNA: TGTGCCACCCATCAGACAGCGAGCAATCAGCCCCAGCATTTT
V: TRBV14; size: .; D: TRBD1; J: TRBJ2-6; CDR3: CASSQDLDRPGTTGANVLTF; DNA: TGTGCCAGCAGCCAAGACCTGGACAGGCCGGGCACCACTGGGGCCAACGTCCTGACTTTC
V: TRBV19; size: .; D: .; J: TRBJ1-1; CDR3: CASSIGFPNTEAFF; DNA: TGTGCCAGTAGTATCGGGTTTCCGAACACTGAAGCTTTCTTT
V: TRBV5-6; size: .; D: .; J: TRBJ1-2; CDR3: CASSFISTGGYTF; DNA: TGTGCCAGCAGTTTTATATCGACAGGAGGCTACACCTTC
V: TRBV6-1; size: .; D: .; J: TRBJ1-2; CDR3: CASLGPGVYGYTF; DNA: TGTGCCAGCCTAGGACCAGGGGTCTATGGCTACACCTTC
V: TRBV7-9; size: .; D: TRBD1; J: TRBJ1-4; CDR3: CASSETTGDNEKLFF; DNA: TGTGCCAGCAGCGAAACGACAGGGGATAATGAAAAACTGTTTTTT
V: TRBV7-9; size: .; D: TRBD1; J: TRBJ2-4; CDR3: CASSFGTAAKNIQYF; DNA: TGTGCCAGCAGCTTTGGGACAGCAGCCAAAAACATTCAGTACTTC
V: TRBV27; size: .; D: TRBD2; J: TRBJ2-7; CDR3: CASSPRLAPAEQYF; DNA: TGTGCCAGCAGTCCCCGACTAGCCCCGGCCGAGCAGTACTTC
V: TRBV4-2; size: .; D: .; J: TRBJ2-5; CDR3: CASSRIEGGRQETQYF; DNA: TGTGCCAGCAGCCGGATTGAGGGGGGGCGCCAAGAGACCCAGTACTTC
V: TRBV9; size: .; D: .; J: TRBJ1-1; CDR3: CASSVEVWGRPTEAFF; DNA: TGTGCCAGCAGCGTAGAGGTATGGGGGAGGCCCACTGAAGCTTTCTTT
V: TRBV28; size: .; D: .; J: TRBJ1-6; CDR3: CANQGSNSPLHF; DNA: TGTGCCAACCAGGGGAGCAATTCACCCCTCCACTTT
V: TRBV7-2; size: .; D: TRBD1; J: TRBJ1-2; CDR3: CASSSTSTGTGHGYTF; DNA: TGTGCCAGCAGCTCTACAAGTACCGGGACAGGGCATGGCTACACCTTC
V: TRBV6-5; size: .; D: .; J: TRBJ2-7; CDR3: CASSHGGGDYEQYF; DNA: TGTGCCAGCAGCCACGGCGGGGGCGACTACGAGCAGTACTTC
V: TRBV7-8; size: .; D: .; J: TRBJ1-3; CDR3: CASSLFVSYNPRPKNIIYF; DNA: TGTGCCAGCAGCTTATTTGTCTCGTATAACCCACGCCCGAAAAACATCATATATTTT
V: TRBV4-1; size: .; D: TRBD2; J: TRBJ2-3; CDR3: CASSQDSGLARHTDTQYF; DNA: TGCGCCAGCAGCCAAGATAGCGGGCTCGCAAGGCACACAGATACGCAGTATTTT
V: TRBV4-1; size: .; D: .; J: TRBJ2-5; CDR3: CASSRGETQYF; DNA: TGCGCCAGCAGCCGAGGAGAGACCCAGTACTTC
V: TRBV6-6; size: .; D: .; J: TRBJ2-7; CDR3: CASIMDSAYEQYF; DNA: TGTGCCAGCATTATGGACAGCGCCTACGAGCAGTACTTC
V: TRBV6-1; size: .; D: .; J: TRBJ1-1; CDR3: CASSETRQVPQAFF; DNA: TGTGCCAGCAGCGAGACCAGACAGGTCCCTCAAGCTTTCTTT
V: TRBV5-4; size: .; D: .; J: TRBJ1-2; CDR3: CASSPFQEVTGYTF; DNA: TGTGCCAGCAGCCCTTTCCAGGAGGTTACTGGCTACACCTTC
V: TRBV25-1; size: .; D: .; J: TRBJ1-2; CDR3: CASSEFKTGGGYTF; DNA: TGTGCCAGCAGTGAATTTAAGACCGGGGGGGGCTACACCTTC